Below are 14 T cell receptor beta chains sequenced from a single sample in a study of T cells expressing NK-cell markers. For each CDR3 protein, TCRdb gives one entry from its re-call of the 5' RACE reads, without DNA. This table lists approximately 420,000 distinct CDR3 sequences. The source material was blood T cells: a sorted CD56 or NKG2C T cell subset, CD4+ or CD8+ T cells, or bulk PBMC T cells (not recorded which). Receptors were obtained from a woman aged 45 to 65 in good health.

V gene TRBV12-3 or TRBV12-4 combines with J gene TRBJ2-1; as DNA is missing, the TRBD1 call by TCRdb cannot be tested. The CDR3 totals 14 residues. The CDR3 sequence: CASRGAGSYNEQFF.

This sequence joins TRBV11-2 and TRBJ1-4. CDR1 and CDR2 (germline): SGHAT, FQNNGV. The CDR3 is 14 amino acids. This CDR3 is CASSLALAMGKLFF.

The chain has TRBV19 and TRBJ2-1; the TCRdb call, TRBD1, lacks DNA for checking. This CDR3 spans 14 amino acids. Germline CDR1 reads LNHDA; CDR2 reads SQIVND (reference sequence). The CDR3 loop is CASSPGTRYNEQFF.

The chain links TRBV15 to TRBJ1-6. The CDR3 is 14 residues long. Germline lookup yields CDR1 LNHNV and CDR2 YYDKDF (reference sequence). This CDR3 reads CATSRDRGSSPLHF.

The V gene is TRBV10-3, the J gene TRBJ2-1; TCRdb designates TRBD2, a call that cannot be tested without DNA. CDR3 length equals 16 residues. Germline V gene data show CDR1 as ENHRY and CDR2 as SYGVKD. This CDR3 reads CAISERLSSGSDEQFF.

The J gene is TRBJ1-1, the V gene TRBV29-1; as DNA is missing, the TRBD1 call by TCRdb cannot be tested. The CDR3 runs to 12 residues. CDR1 and CDR2 from the germline V gene are SQVTM and ANQGSEA. The CDR3 loop is CSVLRGLTEAFF.

The V call is TRBV7-8, the J call TRBJ1-2; TCRdb lists TRBD1, though no DNA is available to test this call. Germline V gene data show CDR1 as SGHVS and CDR2 as FQNEAQ. The CDR3 loop spans 16 amino acids. The CDR3 here is CASSLEGQGKGYGYTF.

The chain couples TRBV12-3 or TRBV12-4 to TRBJ2-3; TCRdb picks TRBD2, but there is no DNA to check that call. This CDR3 spans 16 amino acids. The CDR3: CASSLPLAGGTDTQYF.

The CDR3 protein is CSVEGGISGNTIYF. The chain links TRBV29-1 to TRBJ1-3; there is no DNA to check the TCRdb D call of TRBD1. Germline CDR1 reads SQVTM; CDR2 reads ANQGSEA. This CDR3 region has 14 residues.

The gene calls are TRBV29-1 and TRBJ2-1; TCRdb indicates TRBD2, and absent DNA this call remains unverified. The CDR3 sequence is 13 residues long. The germline V gene has CDR1 SQVTM and CDR2 ANQGSEA. The CDR3 loop is CSVGSGSGSEQFF.

The V call is TRBV7-9, the J call TRBJ1-2. The CDR3 totals 13 residues. CDR1 and CDR2 from the germline V gene are SEHNR and FQNEAQ (reference sequence). CDR3 loop: CASSFSLNYGYTF.

The chain couples TRBV3-1 to TRBJ2-1; TCRdb gives TRBD2 as the D gene, but with no DNA this cannot be confirmed. Germline values: CDR1 LGHDT, CDR2 YNNKEL (reference sequence). The CDR3 contains 11 residues. Here the CDR3 reads CASKGGNEQFF.

This chain's CDR3 is CATSRDRATTYF. This sequence joins TRBV15 and TRBJ2-5; there is no DNA to check the TCRdb D call of TRBD1. Germline CDR1 reads LNHNV; CDR2 reads YYDKDF (reference sequence). The CDR3 is 12 residues long.

The CDR3: CSAAPTSGSGNEQFF. The chain uses TRBV29-1 and TRBJ2-1; TCRdb names TRBD2, which stays unverified in the absence of DNA. From germline, CDR1 is SQVTM and CDR2 ANQGSEA. The CDR3 contains 15 residues.